The 16 T cell receptor beta chains in this list originate from one sample, sequenced in a study of CD8+ T cells in alopecia areata. cDNA serving as the sequencing template came from extracted, reverse transcribed RNA. Produced via immunoSEQ multiplex PCR; TCRdb's table is partial and in-frame only. The table records 150,000 to 200,000 clones, roughly 50% of them present only once. Documented treatment: oral pan-JAK inhibitor, 5-10 mg twice daily. The sample was CD8+ T cells sorted from blood, taken at week 24, from a patient treated with tofacitinib. Receptors were obtained from a human donor with alopecia areata.

This clone showed up just a few times. The gene calls are TRBV5-1 and TRBJ1-1; 8 nucleotides agree with TRBD1. The ends lost 5 bases at V and 1 base at J; junction bases unmatched: 4. The CDR3 runs 14 residues. CDR1 is SGHRS and CDR2 is YFSETQ in the germline V gene. CDR3 residues: CASSFGQGNTEAFF. For the CDR3, the DNA is TGCGCCAGCAGTTTCGGACAGGGGAACACTGAAGCTTTCTTT.

The rearrangement uses TRBV27 and TRBJ2-4; tentatively, D is TRBD1 or TRBD2 (5 bases each). The CDR3 is 16 amino acids. Germline loops: CDR1 MNHEY, CDR2 SMNVEV (reference sequence). V lost 6 bases and J 6 bases, leaving 21 bases between the germline ends. This CDR3 reads CASSTIIGAWVNIQYF. DNA of the CDR3: TGTGCCAGCAGCACAATCATCGGGGCGTGGGTAAACATTCAGTACTTC.

As to this clone: The sample has other DNA sequences that encode this CDR3 too. This chain links TRBV4-3 with TRBJ2-7; 8 positions agree with TRBD1. The CDR3 is 15 residues long. Germline loops: CDR1 LGHNA, CDR2 YSLEER. V lost 1 base and J lost 1; bases outside the gene matches: 3. CDR3 sequence reads: CASSQARTGSYEQYF. CDR3 nucleotide sequence: TGCGCCAGCAGCCAAGCCCGGACAGGGTCCTACGAGCAGTACTTC.

The chain joins TRBV6-1 to TRBJ2-1; D remains ambiguous. The germline V and J ends were trimmed by 7 bases and 1 base, with 8 bases remaining between them. There are 13 residues in the CDR3. Germline V lookup: CDR1 MNHNS, CDR2 SASEGT. The CDR3 region is CASKTVSYNEQFF. The CDR3 DNA reads as TGTGCCAGCAAAACAGTATCCTACAATGAGCAGTTCTTC.

The V call is TRBV5-6, the J call TRBJ2-3; a weak D match, TRBD1 (5 bases). V was cut by 5 bases and J by 6 bases, with 22 bases left in between. The CDR3 sequence is 16 residues long. CDR1 and CDR2 (germline): SGHDT, YYEEEE. The CDR3 nucleotides are TGTGCCAGCAGAACGTACGCGGCCAGGGAAGGGGATACGCAGTATTTT. Its protein is CASRTYAAREGDTQYF.

The rearrangement links TRBV29-1 to TRBJ1-2; TRBD1 matches 9 bases. V lost 6 bases to trimming and J lost 4 bases; unmatched junction nucleotides: 6. The CDR3 is 13 amino acids. Germline assignment: CDR1 SQVTM and CDR2 ANQGSEA. CDR3 nucleotide sequence: TGCAGCGTCCGGACAGGGGCCCCCTATGGCTACACCTTC. Its protein product is CSVRTGAPYGYTF.

The chain employs TRBV29-1 and TRBJ2-7; D possibly corresponds to TRBD2 (5 bases). CDR1 SQVTM and CDR2 ANQGSEA come from the germline V gene. The V end was cut by 3 bases, the J end by 2 bases, with 14 bases between. This CDR3 has 14 residues. The CDR3: CSVELSGTTYEQYF. The CDR3 nucleotides are TGCAGCGTTGAGTTGAGCGGAACAACCTACGAGCAGTACTTC.

In regard to this clone: Other DNA variants within this sample encode the same CDR3. The chain links TRBV29-1 to TRBJ2-7; unclear D gene. The germline V gene encodes CDR1 SQVTM and CDR2 ANQGSEA. V lost 4 bases and J lost 0, with 7 bases in between. This CDR3 has 12 amino acids. The chain's CDR3 is CSVVDSSYEQYF. The DNA for the CDR3 is TGCAGCGTTGTTGATAGCTCCTACGAGCAGTACTTC.

The chain recombines TRBV5-6 with TRBJ1-1, with no clear D. V was shortened by 6 bases and J by 1 base, with 10 bases between the two germline ends. CDR1 is SGHDT, CDR2 YYEEEE, per germline. The CDR3 loop spans 13 amino acids. CDR3 DNA: TGTGCCAGCATATTACAGACGAACACTGAAGCTTTCTTT. This sequence encodes CASILQTNTEAFF.

J is TRBJ1-5 and V is TRBV19, with 10 bases aligning to TRBD1. The CDR3 loop spans 12 amino acids. The V segment lost 11 bases and the J segment 4 bases; nucleotides outside the gene matches: 2. Looked up from germline, CDR1 is LNHDA and CDR2 is SQIVND (reference sequence). The CDR3 is CAAGQGNQPQHF. The CDR3 DNA is TGTGCCGCGGGACAGGGGAATCAGCCCCAGCATTTT. The variable domain in full, completed from reference TRBV19 and TRBJ1-5, reads DGGITQSPKYLFRKEGQNVTLSCEQNLNHDAMYWYRQDPGQGLRLIYYSQIVNDFQKGDIAEGYSVSREKKESFPLTVTSAQKNPTAFYLCAAGQGNQPQHFGDGTRLSIL.

This clone was picked up a small number of times. V usage is TRBV29-1 and J usage is TRBJ2-5; possibly TRBD1 for D (5 bases). The CDR3 covers 14 residues. The germline V and J ends were trimmed by 7 bases and 2 bases, with 17 bases remaining between them. The germline gives CDR1 SQVTM, CDR2 ANQGSEA. The CDR3 sequence is CSGLRWTPQETQYF. The CDR3 region has the DNA TGCAGCGGACTCCGTTGGACACCTCAAGAGACCCAGTACTTC.

This clone was seen a handful of times. This chain links TRBV29-1 with TRBJ1-1, with a weak D call TRBD1 (5 bases). V was clipped by 7 bases and J by 6 bases, with 12 bases between them. The V gene's germline CDR1 is SQVTM and CDR2 ANQGSEA. The CDR3 loop spans 11 amino acids. The CDR3 DNA sequence: TGCAGCGACCTCAGGGAAGCTGAAGCTTTCTTT. Protein sequence: CSDLREAEAFF. Together with reference TRBV29-1 and TRBJ1-1, the CDR3 gives the full variable domain: SAVISQKPSRDICQRGTSLTIQCQVDSQVTMMFWYRQQPGQSLTLIATANQGSEATYESGFVIDKFPISRPNLTFSTLTVSNMSPEDSSIYLCSDLREAEAFFGQGTRLTVV.

The genes are TRBV9 and TRBJ1-1; no definite D call. Trimming left V 5 bases short and J 1 base short, with 6 bases between. Germline CDR1 and CDR2: SGDLS and YYNGEE. The CDR3 runs to 12 residues. CDR3 protein: CASSRGNTEAFF. CDR3 DNA: TGTGCCAGCAGTCGAGGGAACACTGAAGCTTTCTTT.

This clone appeared a few times. The same CDR3 is also encoded by other DNA sequences in this sample. This chain uses TRBV4-3 with TRBJ1-2; D is perhaps TRBD1 (5 bases). The germline V and J ends were trimmed by 0 bases and 1 base, with 6 bases remaining between them. From germline, CDR1 is LGHNA and CDR2 YSLEER. The CDR3 loop spans 14 amino acids. The DNA for the CDR3 is TGCGCCAGCAGCCAAGACAGGGATAACTATGGCTACACCTTC. Protein: CASSQDRDNYGYTF.

This clone occurred once. The rearrangement links TRBV5-6 to TRBJ1-4; D remains unclear. The CDR3 consists of 11 residues. Trimming stripped 0 bases from V and 7 bases from J, with 1 base between. CDR1 is SGHDT, CDR2 YYEEEE, per germline. CDR3 residues: CASSLGEKLFF. The CDR3 DNA follows: TGTGCCAGCAGCTTGGGTGAAAAACTGTTTTTT. The whole variable domain, filled in from reference TRBV5-6 and TRBJ1-4, reads DAGVTQSPTHLIKTRGQQVTLRCSPKSGHDTVSWYQQALGQGPQFIFQYYEEEERQRGNFPDRFSGHQFPNYSSELNVNALLLGDSALYLCASSLGEKLFFGSGTQLSVL.

A few counts support this clone. J is TRBJ2-3 and V is TRBV29-1; 9 nucleotides line up with TRBD1. CDR1 and CDR2 from the germline V gene are SQVTM and ANQGSEA. V shed 5 bases and J 1 base; nucleotides not matched to a gene: 7. The CDR3 contains 15 residues. The chain's CDR3 is CSVPPGQGRTDTQYF. CDR3 DNA: TGCAGCGTTCCTCCGGGACAGGGACGCACAGATACGCAGTATTTT.